Each of the 24 T cell receptor beta chains below was sequenced from the same sample in a study of blood T cell repertoires in COVID-19. The table came from immunoSEQ multiplex PCR; TCRdb's copy has only in-frame clones and leaves some out. Of 120,000 to 150,000 clones listed, roughly 88% are singletons. Sequenced input: peripheral blood. These TCRs come from a woman aged 55 to 70 with COVID-19, enrolled during active disease.

The rearrangement uses TRBV12-5 and TRBJ2-2, with D perhaps matching TRBD2 (5 bases). V was cut by 2 bases and J by 6 bases, with 10 bases left in between. CDR1 is LGHNT and CDR2 is FRNRAP in the germline V gene. CDR3 size: 14 residues. CDR3 amino acids: CASGLYAGPGELFF. The CDR3 nucleotides read TGTGCTAGTGGTTTGTACGCGGGTCCCGGGGAGCTGTTTTTT.

A single count supports this clone. The CDR3: CASCPLAGRNEQFF. Here the CDR3 DNA reads TGTGCCAGCTGTCCCCTAGCGGGGCGCAATGAGCAGTTCTTC. The chain has TRBV28 and TRBJ2-1; TRBD2 agrees at 9 bases. The CDR3 contains 14 residues. The V gene's germline CDR1 is MDHEN and CDR2 SYDVKM. V lost 8 bases, J lost 6 bases, and 8 bases stayed unmatched.

For this clone: A read error may produce the germline difference seen at one junction end. The chain carries TRBV7-7 and TRBJ2-7; TRBD2 might be the D (5 bases). The CDR3 is 13 residues long. Germline-derived CDR1 and CDR2 are SSHAT and FNYEAQ (reference sequence). Here the CDR3 DNA reads TGTGCTAGCAGAGCTGGATCGGGGTACGAGCAGTACTTC. Translating gives CASRAGSGYEQYF. The complete variable domain, with remaining parts taken from reference TRBV7-7 and TRBJ2-7, reads GAGVSQSPRYKVTKRGQDVTLRCDPISSHATLYWYQQALGQGPEFLTYFNYEAQPDKSGLPSDRFSAERPEGSISTLTIQRTEQRDSAMYRCASRAGSGYEQYFGPGTRLTVT.

There are a few counts of this clone. This chain joins TRBV2 and TRBJ2-3; a weak D match, TRBD2 (5 bases). CDR3 size: 14 residues. CDR1 is SNHLY, CDR2 FYNNEI, per germline. Trimming took off 11 bases at V and 0 bases at J, with 15 bases between the two ends. CDR3 in amino acids: CASSAGYSTDTQYF. For the CDR3, the DNA is TGTGCCTCGTCCGCGGGTTATAGCACAGATACGCAGTATTTT.

The rearrangement uses TRBV13 and TRBJ1-4; the D gene is possibly TRBD1 (5 bases). CDR1 and CDR2 from the germline V gene are PRHDT and FYEKMQ (reference sequence). The CDR3 has 16 amino acids. The V and J ends lost 3 bases and 0 bases respectively, with 11 bases between them. The CDR3 coding sequence is TGTGCCAGCAGCTTTCGGAGGGACGCAACTAATGAAAAACTGTTTTTT. Protein product: CASSFRRDATNEKLFF.

The rearrangement joins TRBV15 to TRBJ2-1; 11 positions match TRBD2. The CDR3 covers 16 residues. With V trimmed by 5 bases and J by 9 bases, 12 bases remained unmatched. CDR1 is LNHNV and CDR2 is YYDKDF in the germline V gene (reference sequence). The CDR3 nucleotides read TGTGCCACCAGCGAAATAGCGGGGGGGCCGTATCCTGAGCAGTTCTTC. Encoded protein: CATSEIAGGPYPEQFF.

This chain connects TRBV5-1 to TRBJ2-1, with 10 positions matching TRBD1. This CDR3 contains 16 residues. The J segment lost 3 bases and the V segment lost 3 bases, leaving 6 bases of the junction unmatched. Per germline, CDR1 SGHRS and CDR2 YFSETQ. CDR3 nucleotide sequence: TGCGCCAGCAGCTCGGGACAGGGGACCCGCTACAATGAGCAGTTCTTC. Translation: CASSSGQGTRYNEQFF.

This rearrangement joins TRBV19 to TRBJ2-6; D might be TRBD2 (5 bases). The CDR3 totals 15 residues. The germline V and J ends were trimmed by 8 bases and 0 bases, with 11 bases remaining between them. Germline V lookup: CDR1 LNHDA, CDR2 SQIVND (reference sequence). The CDR3 nucleotides read TGTGCCAGTGGGAATCGGGACTCTGGGGCCAACGTCCTGACTTTC. It is translated as CASGNRDSGANVLTF. Variable domain in full (rest from reference TRBV19 and TRBJ2-6): DGGITQSPKYLFRKEGQNVTLSCEQNLNHDAMYWYRQDPGQGLRLIYYSQIVNDFQKGDIAEGYSVSREKKESFPLTVTSAQKNPTAFYLCASGNRDSGANVLTFGAGSRLTVL.

The chain has TRBV21-1 and TRBJ1-1. TRBV21-1 is a pseudogene segment. This CDR3 spans 15 amino acids. DNA of the CDR3: TGTGCCAGCAGGCCCAGGGAGGATATGAACACTGAAGCTTTCTTT. Encoded protein: CASRPREDMNTEAFF.

This clone was seen a few times. This rearrangement joins TRBV3-1 (or the pseudogene TRBV3-2) to TRBJ1-6, with a weak D call TRBD1 (6 bases). The CDR3 runs to 18 residues. Trimming cost V 0 bases and J 0 bases, with 12 bases left between them. Germline values: CDR1 LGHDT, CDR2 YNNKEL (reference sequence). CDR3 protein: CASSQEQGGFSYNSPLHF. In DNA form, the CDR3 reads TGTGCCAGCAGCCAAGAACAGGGTGGTTTCTCCTATAATTCACCCCTCCACTTT.

The V and J genes are TRBV11-2 and TRBJ1-1, with D unresolved. The V gene's germline CDR1 is SGHAT and CDR2 FQNNGV. CDR3 length: 13 amino acids. The germline V and J ends were trimmed by 4 bases and 7 bases, with 13 bases remaining between them. The DNA of the CDR3 is TGTGCCAGCAGCTGGAGGTGGGAGGGTGAAGCTTTCTTT. It translates to CASSWRWEGEAFF.

The chain joins TRBV18 to TRBJ1-1; D is undetermined. Between the trimmed V and J ends, which lost 1 base and 3 bases, there was a span of 18 bases. Germline V gene data show CDR1 as KGHSH and CDR2 as LQKENI. The CDR3 loop spans 17 amino acids. Here the CDR3 reads CASSPQTPFSGDTEAFF. The CDR3 DNA follows: TGTGCCAGCTCACCACAGACGCCATTTTCGGGAGACACTGAAGCTTTCTTT.

The chain uses TRBV5-1 and TRBJ2-5; weak D call: TRBD2 (7 bases). Deletions cut 3 bases from V and 3 bases from J, with 21 bases between. Germline V gene lookup returns CDR1 SGHRS and CDR2 YFSETQ. The CDR3 spans 17 residues. The CDR3 sequence is CASSSEGGWGPEETQYF. As DNA, the CDR3 is TGCGCCAGCAGCTCCGAGGGGGGGTGGGGACCCGAAGAGACCCAGTACTTC.

This chain joins TRBV3-1 (or the pseudogene TRBV3-2) and TRBJ2-2; 8 bases map to TRBD1. V gave up 4 bases and J gave up 4 bases; unmatched junction bases: 11. Germline CDR1 is LGHDT and CDR2 is YNNKEL (reference sequence). The CDR3 loop spans 17 amino acids. DNA of the CDR3: TGTGCCAGCAGCCGACGGGGACAGGCCTCGGGCACCGGGGAGCTGTTTTTT. It is translated as CASSRRGQASGTGELFF.

The table lists this clone with a few counts. The same CDR3 can be traced to other DNA sequences in this sample. The chain links TRBV9 to TRBJ2-5; 10 bases agree with TRBD2. The CDR3 has 14 residues. V shed 0 bases, J shed 4 bases, and the junction held 0 bases outside the gene matches. CDR1 is SGDLS, CDR2 YYNGEE, per germline. CDR3: CASSVGTSGETQYF. In DNA, the CDR3 is TGTGCCAGCAGCGTAGGGACTAGCGGAGAGACCCAGTACTTC.

The DNA of the CDR3 is TGTGCCAGCAGCACGGCGAGTCGGGATCAGCCCCAGCATTTT. This codes for CASSTASRDQPQHF. V gene TRBV2 combines with J gene TRBJ1-5; no clear D. The CDR3 length is 14 residues. Trimming stripped 6 bases from V and 5 bases from J, with 14 bases between. Per germline, CDR1 SNHLY and CDR2 FYNNEI.

The chain has TRBV3-1 (or the pseudogene TRBV3-2) and TRBJ1-1; D is perhaps TRBD1 (5 bases). V shed 4 bases and J shed 6 bases, with 15 bases lying between them. Germline CDR1 reads LGHDT; CDR2 reads YNNKEL (reference sequence). The CDR3 consists of 14 residues. CDR3 sequence: CASSRNPGDPEAFF. CDR3 DNA: TGTGCCAGCAGCCGGAATCCGGGGGATCCTGAAGCTTTCTTT.

The rearrangement links TRBV6-2 or TRBV6-3 to TRBJ2-2, with TRBD2 identical over 8 bases. V was clipped by 2 bases and J by 4 bases; unmatched bases: 0. This CDR3 comprises 14 residues. The germline V gene has CDR1 MNHEY and CDR2 SVGEGT. The CDR3 is CASSYRGGTGELFF. CDR3 DNA: TGTGCCAGCAGTTACCGGGGGGGCACCGGGGAGCTGTTTTTT.

This clone has just a few counts. The V call is TRBV4-1, the J call TRBJ1-1, with 8 bases aligning to TRBD1. The CDR3 has 16 amino acids. V lost 4 bases and J lost 0; bases outside the gene matches: 7. Germline-derived CDR1 and CDR2 are MGHRA and YSYEKL. CDR3 sequence reads: CASSPPGTGLNTEAFF. In DNA form, the CDR3 reads TGCGCCAGCAGCCCGCCCGGGACAGGTCTGAACACTGAAGCTTTCTTT.

This clone appeared once. V is TRBV5-1 and J is TRBJ2-1; TRBD1 matches 8 bases. This CDR3 is built from 16 residues. Germline CDR1 reads SGHRS; CDR2 reads YFSETQ. V shed 4 bases, J shed 4 bases, and the junction held 10 bases outside the gene matches. Here the CDR3 DNA reads TGCGCCAGCAGCCCTCCTACAGGGGGTGTTTACAATGAGCAGTTCTTC. Protein sequence: CASSPPTGGVYNEQFF.

This chain joins TRBV5-5 and TRBJ1-6, with 8 nucleotides matching TRBD1. The germline CDR1 and CDR2 sequences are SGHKS and YYEKEE (reference sequence). There are 17 residues in the CDR3. J lost 0 bases, V lost 2 bases, and 4 bases had no gene match. The CDR3 nucleotides are TGTGCCAGCAGCTTAACAGGGGGGTCCTCCTATAATTCACCCCTCCACTTT. Its protein product is CASSLTGGSSYNSPLHF.

The CDR3 sequence: CASSYNSGGSTDTQYF. CDR3 DNA sequence: TGTGCCAGCAGTTACAATAGCGGGGGGAGCACAGATACGCAGTATTTT. This chain joins TRBV6-4 and TRBJ2-3; 10 bases map to TRBD2. This CDR3 is 16 amino acids long. CDR1 is MRHNA and CDR2 is SNTAGT in the germline V gene. V lost 5 bases to trimming and J lost 0 bases; unmatched junction nucleotides: 5.

This sequence joins TRBV6-2 or TRBV6-3 and TRBJ2-6; weak D call: TRBD1 (5 bases). The germline V and J ends were trimmed by 5 bases and 2 bases, with 10 bases remaining between them. The V gene's germline CDR1 is MNHEY and CDR2 SVGEGT. This CDR3 contains 15 residues. The CDR3 DNA reads TGTGCCAGCAGTCCAGGGTTAGCTGGGGCCAACGTCCTGACTTTC. Translation gives CASSPGLAGANVLTF.

The chain is built from TRBV7-9 and TRBJ2-3, with 7 bases lining up with TRBD1. With 11 bases clipped from V and 0 bases from J, the junction kept 8 bases outside the gene matches. This CDR3 spans 14 amino acids. Looked up from germline, CDR1 is SEHNR and CDR2 is FQNEAQ (reference sequence). CDR3: CADSGGTSTDTQYF. CDR3 sequence (DNA): TGTGCCGACTCAGGGGGAACGAGCACAGATACGCAGTATTTT.